This T cell receptor (beta chain) is drawn from a study of CD8 T cells in ankylosing spondylitis (dated by TCRdb to about 2017). About the full investigation: To find TCR variants linked to disease, the study profiled T cell receptor beta repertoires in ankylosing spondylitis patients and healthy donors. The full study cohort was made up of 20 to 25 ankylosing spondylitis patients and roughly 98 healthy donors. Peripheral blood was sampled, and synovial fluid was also collected from ankylosing spondylitis patients. Broad study findings and their caveats: The disease-linked clones showed a CD8+ phenotype and occurred at relatively low frequencies in peripheral blood. The disease-linked clones were reported to be significantly enriched in matched synovial fluid samples from ankylosing spondylitis patients. Some motif variants were previously reported in synovial fluid and blood of reactive arthritis patients, suggesting common disease-initiation mechanisms. Blood from ankylosing spondylitis patients appeared to be characterized by a TCR beta motif made up of seven or eight highly homologous amino acid variants.

From cysteine to phenylalanine, the CDR3 is 16 amino acids long. Only the CDR3 part of the read is kept: 48 bases, read in frame from the first base. Clipping removes 4 bases from V and 0 bases from J, with 6 as the unmatched junction base count. Taken from the germline V gene, the CDR1 and CDR2 loops are SGHTA and FQGNSA. Reads for this sample came from an Illumina HiSeq 2500. TCR beta libraries were prepared by quantitative 5'-RACE with molecular barcodes. Regarding the original processing steps: To identify disease-linked TCR variants, a new computational method was used, one built on a probabilistic model of VDJ rearrangement. Starting from the raw public reads, TCRdb applied fastp trimming at Q25, assembled clones with MiXCR and retained in-frame beta chains. Each CDR3 protein appears once, grouped with its most common genes and DNA. The V and J calls here are based on TCRdb, not the publication. This sample gives 150,000 to 200,000 distinct CDR3 sequences in total; 25% to 35% of them show up just once. The ten top clones hold approximately 5.9% of the sample.

Synovial fluid samples and blood samples obtained from the same ankylosing spondylitis patients were matched. This clonotype was seen ten or more times. It lacks a known antigen. No much larger clonotype is one base removed from it; base qualities were not supplied. The sequence joins TRBV7-2 to TRBJ2-3, with 8 central nucleotides matching TRBD2. Sequences were obtained from synovial fluid, either unsorted or a sorted T cell fraction (not recorded which). The source of this sequence is a male donor with ankylosing spondylitis. The CDR3 region reads CASSSGLAFSTDTQYF. The nucleotides read TGTGCCAGCAGCTCCGGACTAGCCTTTAGCACAGATACGCAGTATTTT.